The 25 T cell receptor beta chains listed next were all sequenced from one sample in a study of T cells in Graves' hyperthyroidism and ophthalmopathy. It was RNA transcripts that yielded the amplified TCR beta CDR3 regions. HTBI primers were the set used in a first-round RT-PCR of the TCR CDR3. TCRdb fed the multiplex PCR reads into MiXCR, producing one record per CDR3 protein. The profile shows about 570,000 distinct CDR3 sequences, 11% to 15% of them singletons. The material sequenced was blood. The source of these receptors is a woman between 40 and 50 years old with Graves' hyperthyroidism.

This clonotype was seen ten or more times. The genes are TRBV7-2 and TRBJ2-3; TRBD1 aligns across 8 bases. V lost 2 bases to trimming and J lost 1 base; unmatched junction nucleotides: 2. The CDR3 spans 15 residues. Germline lookup yields CDR1 SGHTA and CDR2 FQGNSA. DNA for the CDR3: TGTGCCAGCAGCTTAACGGGACAGGGCACAGATACGCAGTATTTT. Its protein is CASSLTGQGTDTQYF.

V gene TRBV12-3 or TRBV12-4 combines with J gene TRBJ2-1; TRBD2 is a possible D gene (5 bases). The CDR3 runs to 13 residues. V gave up 6 bases and J gave up 9 bases, with 15 bases separating them. CDR3 nucleotide sequence: TGTGCCAGCAGCCGCCATACTAGTCCTGAGCAGTTCTTC. Its translation is CASSRHTSPEQFF.

The sample holds many counts of this clonotype. The chain recombines TRBV6-1 with TRBJ2-7, with 7 positions matching TRBD2. The length of the CDR3 is 14 residues. Germline V gene sequence: CDR1 MNHNS, CDR2 SASEGT. J lost 5 bases, V lost 5 bases, and 9 bases had no gene match. The CDR3 is CASSSGGLGDEQYF. CDR3 nucleotides: TGTGCCAGCAGTTCCGGGGGGTTAGGGGACGAGCAGTACTTC.

This sequence joins TRBV5-4 and TRBJ2-5; D is unresolved. With 2 bases removed from V and 5 bases from J, the gap between germline ends came to 16 bases. The CDR3 sequence is 15 residues long. CDR1 and CDR2 (germline): SGHNT, YYREEE (reference sequence). CDR3 nucleotide sequence: TGTGCCAGCAGCTTAGTGGCAGATCAATTGGAGACCCAGTACTTC. This encodes CASSLVADQLETQYF.

In this sample, this clonotype turned up many times. The chain combines TRBV5-1 with TRBJ2-7; 10 nucleotides match TRBD1. This CDR3 spans 14 amino acids. With 4 bases clipped from V and 6 bases from J, the junction kept 7 bases outside the gene matches. Germline-derived CDR1 and CDR2 are SGHRS and YFSETQ. CDR3 sequence reads: CASSQRTGGFEQYF. The DNA for the CDR3 is TGCGCCAGCAGCCAAAGGACAGGGGGATTCGAGCAGTACTTC.

This clonotype came up many times. The V and J genes are TRBV28 and TRBJ1-1; D unresolved. The length of the CDR3 is 16 residues. Germline lookup yields CDR1 MDHEN and CDR2 SYDVKM. The V gene lost 6 bases and the J gene lost 0 bases, with 17 bases spanning the gap. CDR3 loop: CASRSLNQVVNTEAFF. In nucleotides, the CDR3 is TGTGCCAGCAGGTCCCTCAATCAAGTAGTGAACACTGAAGCTTTCTTT.

In this sample, this clonotype turned up many times. The CDR3 bases are TGTGCCAGCCTGCGCGGGAGGCTCCAAGAGACCCAGTACTTC. Protein sequence: CASLRGRLQETQYF. The chain carries TRBV2 and TRBJ2-5; 8 nucleotides agree with TRBD2. Trimming at V came to 8 bases and at J to 1 base, leaving 6 bases not matched to a gene. The CDR3 totals 14 residues. Germline-derived CDR1 and CDR2 are SNHLY and FYNNEI.

The chain joins TRBV6-1 to TRBJ2-7, with D perhaps matching TRBD2 (6 bases). The germline V gene has CDR1 MNHNS and CDR2 SASEGT. The CDR3 sequence is 11 residues long. V lost 11 bases and J lost 3, with 11 bases in between. The CDR3 coding sequence is TGTGCCTGCGGGGCCTTCTACGAGCAGTACTTC. Protein product: CACGAFYEQYF.

This clonotype has only a few counts. The J gene is TRBJ1-6, the V gene TRBV10-2; TRBD1 might be the D (5 bases). V was cut by 5 bases and J by 7 bases, with 12 bases left in between. This CDR3 is 14 amino acids long. The germline gives CDR1 WSHSY, CDR2 SAAADI. In nucleotides, the CDR3 is TGCGCCAGCAGTAAGACAGTGGAGAATTCACCCCTCCACTTT. It is translated as CASSKTVENSPLHF.

This clonotype has only a few counts. The chain joins TRBV19 to TRBJ1-1; D unresolved. The CDR3 totals 14 residues. V was cut by 5 bases and J by 3 bases, with 13 bases left in between. Germline V gives CDR1 LNHDA, CDR2 SQIVND (reference sequence). The CDR3 DNA is TGTGCCAGTAGTCCCTTCTCGAGAGACACTGAAGCTTTCTTT. Translated, it gives CASSPFSRDTEAFF.

This clonotype was seen a few times. The chain combines TRBV9 with TRBJ2-2; possibly TRBD1 for D (5 bases). This CDR3 has 17 residues. Germline CDR1 SGDLS, CDR2 YYNGEE. V was clipped by 0 bases and J by 4 bases, with 16 bases between them. CDR3: CASSVGGAMEFTGELFF. CDR3 nucleotides: TGTGCCAGCAGCGTAGGGGGCGCGATGGAGTTCACCGGGGAGCTGTTTTTT.

This chain links TRBV2 with TRBJ2-7, with 13 bases aligning to TRBD2. Losses at the gene ends were 8 bases for V and 3 bases for J; bases not matched to a gene: 10. The CDR3 extends over 16 amino acids. Germline V gene data show CDR1 as SNHLY and CDR2 as FYNNEI. CDR3 nucleotide sequence: TGTGCCAGCTTGAGGACTAGCGGGAGTAGGGGCTACGAGCAGTACTTC. It codes for CASLRTSGSRGYEQYF.

The chain combines TRBV20-1 with TRBJ2-1; 10 bases match TRBD2. The DNA end is more similar to TRBJ2-7, so the J call may be wrong. The CDR3 is 13 amino acids. Germline V gene lookup returns CDR1 DFQATT and CDR2 SNEGSKA (reference sequence). CDR3 sequence: CSASLAGANEQYF. The CDR3 DNA follows: TGCAGTGCTAGCCTAGCGGGAGCGAATGAGCAGTACTTC.

This clonotype has ten or more counts. J is TRBJ2-7 and V is TRBV3-1; D remains ambiguous. The CDR3 has 12 residues. V was shortened by 6 bases and J by 3 bases, with 9 bases between the two germline ends. Germline V CDR1 and CDR2: LGHDT, YNNKEL (reference sequence). Here the CDR3 DNA reads TGTGCCAGCAGGAATACGGGCTACGAGCAGTACTTC. Translated, it gives CASRNTGYEQYF.

This clonotype was picked up a small number of times. The J gene is TRBJ2-1, the V gene TRBV20-1, with 8 bases fitting TRBD1. Germline V gene data show CDR1 as DFQATT and CDR2 as SNEGSKA (reference sequence). This CDR3 spans 17 amino acids. J gave up 0 bases and V 1 base, and 8 bases lay outside the gene matches. The CDR3 DNA sequence: TGCAGTGCTAGAGCTCTAACCGGGACAGGCTCCTACAATGAGCAGTTCTTC. Translated: CSARALTGTGSYNEQFF.

A few counts support this clonotype. V is TRBV9 and J is TRBJ2-1; D may be TRBD2 (6 bases). Per the germline V gene, CDR1 is SGDLS and CDR2 is YYNGEE. Deletions cut 3 bases from V and 5 bases from J, with 18 bases between. The CDR3 has 16 residues. CDR3 coding DNA: TGTGCCAGCAGCGCATTAGGGAGGTTTGGGGACAATGAGCAGTTCTTC. It specifies CASSALGRFGDNEQFF.

The chain carries TRBV6-6 and TRBJ2-6; D possibly corresponds to TRBD1 (5 bases). Trimming pared 2 bases from V and 3 bases from J, leaving 20 bases between. This CDR3 has 19 residues. Looked up from germline, CDR1 is MNHNY and CDR2 is SVGAGI (reference sequence). The CDR3 bases are TGTGCCAGCAGTTACAGACCTATTATAGACAGAGGTGGGGCCAACGTCCTGACTTTC. Its protein is CASSYRPIIDRGGANVLTF.

The rearrangement uses TRBV20-1 and TRBJ2-3, with D perhaps being TRBD1 or TRBD2 (6 bases each). Germline assignment: CDR1 DFQATT and CDR2 SNEGSKA (reference sequence). CDR3 size: 15 residues. Trimming took off 0 bases at V and 5 bases at J, with 15 bases between the two ends. CDR3 protein: CSARDHREVKDTQYF. CDR3 DNA sequence: TGCAGTGCTAGAGATCACAGGGAGGTAAAAGATACGCAGTATTTT.

On this clonotype itself: An end of the junction differs from the germline gene, which may be a read error. The chain recombines TRBV19 with TRBJ2-3; unclear D gene. Germline V gene data show CDR1 as LNHDA and CDR2 as SQIVND (reference sequence). The CDR3 length is 13 residues. In DNA form, the CDR3 reads TGTGCCGGTAGTATTTCCGACACAGATACGCAGTATTTT. The encoded protein is CAGSISDTDTQYF.

The chain employs TRBV27 and TRBJ2-1, with a tentative D call TRBD2 (6 bases). CDR1 is MNHEY and CDR2 is SMNVEV in the germline V gene (reference sequence). This CDR3 spans 13 amino acids. Deletions cut 7 bases from V and 3 bases from J, with 10 bases between. The CDR3 region has the DNA TGTGCCAGCACTGCGGGGAGCTACAATGAGCAGTTCTTC. Protein: CASTAGSYNEQFF.

V gene TRBV29-1 combines with J gene TRBJ1-1; 9 positions match TRBD1. In germline, CDR1 is SQVTM, CDR2 ANQGSEA. This CDR3 has 13 amino acids. The ends lost 6 bases at V and 5 bases at J; junction bases unmatched: 7. In nucleotides, the CDR3 is TGCAGCGTAGAACAGGGGGCGAGGACTGAAGCTTTCTTT. This sequence encodes CSVEQGARTEAFF.

This clonotype was seen at least ten times. This chain joins TRBV28 and TRBJ2-7, with 10 positions matching TRBD1. Germline assignment: CDR1 MDHEN and CDR2 SYDVKM. After removal of 5 bases from V and 5 bases from J, the junction contained 6 bases not matched to a gene. The length of the CDR3 is 14 residues. The CDR3 region has the DNA TGTGCCAGCAGTAGAGACAGGGGGCACAACGAGCAGTACTTC. Translation gives CASSRDRGHNEQYF.

The J gene is TRBJ1-6, the V gene TRBV25-1; 8 nucleotides align to TRBD1. Per germline, CDR1 MGHDK and CDR2 SYGVNS. The V gene end was trimmed by 0 bases and the J gene end by 7 bases; junction bases not matched to a gene: 5. This CDR3 region has 16 residues. CDR3 protein: CASSEYKGQANSPLHF. DNA for the CDR3: TGTGCCAGCAGTGAATATAAGGGACAGGCGAATTCACCCCTCCACTTT.

This clonotype was picked up many times. The V call is TRBV18, the J call TRBJ1-1; D is unresolved. V was cut by 3 bases and J by 5 bases, with 7 bases left in between. Per germline, CDR1 KGHSH and CDR2 LQKENI. The CDR3 is made up of 12 amino acids. The CDR3 DNA reads as TGTGCCAGCTCACCGGCCCTAACTGAAGCTTTCTTT. The encoded protein is CASSPALTEAFF.

The CDR3 here is CSVSRDWDLEQFF. The DNA of the CDR3 is TGCAGCGTTAGCCGGGACTGGGATCTTGAGCAGTTCTTC. This sequence joins TRBV29-1 and TRBJ2-1; TRBD2 is a possible D gene (6 bases). This CDR3 has 13 residues. V lost 5 bases and J 9 bases, leaving 17 bases between the germline ends. Germline CDR1 reads SQVTM; CDR2 reads ANQGSEA.